The clone carrying this T cell receptor beta chain appeared many times. Its antigen is still unknown. Researchers used 5'RACE with constant-segment primers to make TCR alpha and TCR beta cDNA libraries that carry sample barcodes and UMIs. TCRdb used MiXCR to reprocess the 5' RACE reads, holding one entry per CDR3 protein. Of fewer than 95,000 distinct CDR3 sequences listed, about 13% are singletons. The data stem from a study of T-cell memory formation after mild COVID-19. About the research overall: Each donor largely had its own TCR clusters.

Study results and caveats: The appearance of some responding clones in pre-infection memory suggested that cross-reactive memory joined. Later expanders leaned CD4+, whereas day 15 to 85 contracting clones were balanced CD4/CD8.

The CDR3 covers 14 residues. Looked up from germline, CDR1 is PRHDT and CDR2 is FYEKMQ (reference sequence). V dropped 2 bases and J dropped 2 bases, with 10 bases sitting between them. This chain uses TRBV13 with TRBJ2-7, with D perhaps TRBD2 (5 bases). The sample comprised PBMCs or a T cell subset sorted from them (not recorded which). The receptor was derived from an adult woman who had mild COVID-19 (a few samples of this study predate the infection). Cell type and time point are not known. CDR3: CASSLFPGTYEQYF. The DNA of the CDR3 is TGTGCCAGCAGCTTATTTCCGGGGACCTACGAGCAGTACTTC. Supplemented by reference TRBV13 and TRBJ2-7, the full variable domain reads AAGVIQSPRHLIKEKRETATLKCYPIPRHDTVYWYQQGPGQDPQFLISFYEKMQSDKGSIPDRFSAQQFSDYHSELNMSSLELGDSALYFCASSLFPGTYEQYFGPGTRLTVT.